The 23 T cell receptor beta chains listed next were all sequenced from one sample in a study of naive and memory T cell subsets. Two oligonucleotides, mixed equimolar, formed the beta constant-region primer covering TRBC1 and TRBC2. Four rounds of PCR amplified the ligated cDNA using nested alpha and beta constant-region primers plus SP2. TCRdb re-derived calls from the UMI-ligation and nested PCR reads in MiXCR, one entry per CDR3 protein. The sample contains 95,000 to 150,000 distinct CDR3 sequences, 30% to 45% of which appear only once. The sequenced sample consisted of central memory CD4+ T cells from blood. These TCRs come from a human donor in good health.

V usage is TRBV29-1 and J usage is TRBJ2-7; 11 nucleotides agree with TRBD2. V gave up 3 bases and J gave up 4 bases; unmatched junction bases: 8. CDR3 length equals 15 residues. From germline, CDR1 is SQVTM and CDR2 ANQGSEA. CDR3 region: CSVEGTSGSLYEQYF. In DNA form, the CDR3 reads TGCAGCGTTGAGGGAACTAGCGGGAGCTTGTACGAGCAGTACTTC.

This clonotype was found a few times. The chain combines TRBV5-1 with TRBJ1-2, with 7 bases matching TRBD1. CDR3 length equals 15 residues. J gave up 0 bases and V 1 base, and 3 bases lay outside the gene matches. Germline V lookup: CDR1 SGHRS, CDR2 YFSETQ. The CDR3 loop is CASSLRDSPNYGYTF. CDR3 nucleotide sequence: TGCGCCAGCAGCTTGCGGGACAGTCCTAACTATGGCTACACCTTC. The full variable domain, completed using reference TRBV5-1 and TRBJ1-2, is KAGVTQTPRYLIKTRGQQVTLSCSPISGHRSVSWYQQTPGQGLQFLFEYFSETQRNKGNFPGRFSGRQFSNSRSEMNVSTLELGDSALYLCASSLRDSPNYGYTFGSGTRLTVV.

The chain's CDR3 is CASSLMDTRTDTQYF. In nucleotides, the CDR3 is TGCGCCAGCAGCTTAATGGACACGCGCACAGATACGCAGTATTTT. The chain links TRBV5-1 to TRBJ2-3; a possible D gene is TRBD1 (5 bases). From germline, CDR1 is SGHRS and CDR2 YFSETQ. Deletions cut 2 bases from V and 1 base from J, with 11 bases between. This CDR3 has 15 amino acids. Full variable domain (remainder filled in from reference TRBV5-1 and TRBJ2-3): KAGVTQTPRYLIKTRGQQVTLSCSPISGHRSVSWYQQTPGQGLQFLFEYFSETQRNKGNFPGRFSGRQFSNSRSEMNVSTLELGDSALYLCASSLMDTRTDTQYFGPGTRLTVL.

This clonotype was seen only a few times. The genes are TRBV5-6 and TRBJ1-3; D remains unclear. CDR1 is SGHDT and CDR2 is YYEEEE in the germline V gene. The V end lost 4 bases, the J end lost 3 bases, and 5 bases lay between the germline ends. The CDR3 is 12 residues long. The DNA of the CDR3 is TGTGCCAGCAGCGTAGTTGGAAACACCATATATTTT. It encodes CASSVVGNTIYF.

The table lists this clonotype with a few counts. CDR3 residues: CASSMYGLGASSYNEQFF. CDR3 coding DNA: TGTGCCAGTAGTATGTATGGGTTAGGGGCGAGCTCCTACAATGAGCAGTTCTTC. The chain joins TRBV19 to TRBJ2-1, with D maybe TRBD1 (5 bases). Germline V CDR1 and CDR2: LNHDA, SQIVND (reference sequence). V was clipped by 3 bases and J by 0 bases, with 18 bases between them. The CDR3 has 18 residues.

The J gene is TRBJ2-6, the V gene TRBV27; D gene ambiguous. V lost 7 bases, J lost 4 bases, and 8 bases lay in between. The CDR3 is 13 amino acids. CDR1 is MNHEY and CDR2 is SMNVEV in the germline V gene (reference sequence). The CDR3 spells CASTNTGANVLTF. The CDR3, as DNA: TGTGCCAGCACAAACACCGGGGCCAACGTCCTGACTTTC.

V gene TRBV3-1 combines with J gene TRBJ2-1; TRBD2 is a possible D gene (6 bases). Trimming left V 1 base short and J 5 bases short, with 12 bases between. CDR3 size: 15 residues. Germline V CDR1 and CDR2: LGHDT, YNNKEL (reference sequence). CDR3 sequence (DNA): TGTGCCAGCAGCCAAGGTAGCGGAACCAACAATGAGCAGTTCTTC. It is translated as CASSQGSGTNNEQFF.

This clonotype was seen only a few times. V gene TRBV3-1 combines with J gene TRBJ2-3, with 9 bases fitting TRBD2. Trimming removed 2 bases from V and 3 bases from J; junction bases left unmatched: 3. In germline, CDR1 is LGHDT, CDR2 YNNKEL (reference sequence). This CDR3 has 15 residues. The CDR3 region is CASSQTGLATDTQYF. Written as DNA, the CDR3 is TGTGCCAGCAGCCAAACGGGACTAGCTACAGATACGCAGTATTTT.

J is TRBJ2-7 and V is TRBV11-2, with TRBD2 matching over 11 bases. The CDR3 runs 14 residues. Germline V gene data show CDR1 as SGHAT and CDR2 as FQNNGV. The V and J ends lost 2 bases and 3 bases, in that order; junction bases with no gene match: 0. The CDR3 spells CASSLLAGGYEQYF. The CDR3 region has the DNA TGTGCCAGCAGCTTACTAGCGGGAGGCTACGAGCAGTACTTC. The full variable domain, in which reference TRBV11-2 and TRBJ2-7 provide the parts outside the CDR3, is EAGVAQSPRYKIIEKRQSVAFWCNPISGHATLYWYQQILGQGPKLLIQFQNNGVVDDSQLPKDRFSAERLKGVDSTLKIQPAKLEDSAVYLCASSLLAGGYEQYFGPGTRLTVT.

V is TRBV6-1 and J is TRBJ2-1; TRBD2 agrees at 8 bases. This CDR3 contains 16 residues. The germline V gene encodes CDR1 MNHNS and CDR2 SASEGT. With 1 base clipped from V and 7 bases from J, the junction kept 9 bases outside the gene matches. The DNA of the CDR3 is TGTGCCAGCAGTGAAGGGAATAGCGGGAAACGAAATGAGCAGTTCTTC. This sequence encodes CASSEGNSGKRNEQFF.

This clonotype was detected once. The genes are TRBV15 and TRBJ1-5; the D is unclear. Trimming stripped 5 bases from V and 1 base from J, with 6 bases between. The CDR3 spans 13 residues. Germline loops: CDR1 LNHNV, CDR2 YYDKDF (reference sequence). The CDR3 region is CATSGGSNQPQHF. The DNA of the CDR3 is TGTGCCACCAGCGGCGGAAGCAATCAGCCCCAGCATTTT.

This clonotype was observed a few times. The DNA of the CDR3 is TGCAGTGCTAACTGGGGAGTGAATGGCTACACCTTC. It codes for CSANWGVNGYTF. The V gene is TRBV20-1, the J gene TRBJ1-2; D gene ambiguous. The CDR3 has 12 amino acids. Germline values: CDR1 DFQATT, CDR2 SNEGSKA (reference sequence). V was cut by 4 bases and J by 6 bases, with 12 bases left in between.

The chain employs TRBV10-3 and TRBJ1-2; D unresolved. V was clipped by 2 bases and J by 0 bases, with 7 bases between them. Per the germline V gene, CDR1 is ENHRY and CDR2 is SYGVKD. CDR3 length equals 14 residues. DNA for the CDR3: TGTGCCATCAGTGAGCCATCAGCTAACTATGGCTACACCTTC. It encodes CAISEPSANYGYTF.

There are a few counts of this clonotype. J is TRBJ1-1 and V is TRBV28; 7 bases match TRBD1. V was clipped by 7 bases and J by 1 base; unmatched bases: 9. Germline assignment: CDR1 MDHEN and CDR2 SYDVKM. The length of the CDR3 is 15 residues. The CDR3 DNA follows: TGTGCCAGCAAAAATGCGGGACAGCCGAACACTGAAGCTTTCTTT. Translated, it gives CASKNAGQPNTEAFF.

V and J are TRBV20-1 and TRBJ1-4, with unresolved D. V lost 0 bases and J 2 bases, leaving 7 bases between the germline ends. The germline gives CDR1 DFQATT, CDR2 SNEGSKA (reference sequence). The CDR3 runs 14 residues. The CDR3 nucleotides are TGCAGTGCTAGAGATGAGGCCACTAATGAAAAACTGTTTTTT. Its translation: CSARDEATNEKLFF.

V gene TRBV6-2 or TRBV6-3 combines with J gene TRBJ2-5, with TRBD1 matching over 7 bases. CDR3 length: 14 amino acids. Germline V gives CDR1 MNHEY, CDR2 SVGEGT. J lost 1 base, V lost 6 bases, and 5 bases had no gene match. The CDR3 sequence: CASRQQGTQETQYF. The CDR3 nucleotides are TGTGCCAGCAGGCAACAGGGGACCCAAGAGACCCAGTACTTC.

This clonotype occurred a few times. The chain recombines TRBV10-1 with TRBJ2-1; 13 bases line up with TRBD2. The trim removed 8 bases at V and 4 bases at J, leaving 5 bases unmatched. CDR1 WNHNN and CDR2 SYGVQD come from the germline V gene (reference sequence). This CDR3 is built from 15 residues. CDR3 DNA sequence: TGCGCCAGCCCTGGGACTAGCGGGAATTACAATGAGCAGTTCTTC. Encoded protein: CASPGTSGNYNEQFF.

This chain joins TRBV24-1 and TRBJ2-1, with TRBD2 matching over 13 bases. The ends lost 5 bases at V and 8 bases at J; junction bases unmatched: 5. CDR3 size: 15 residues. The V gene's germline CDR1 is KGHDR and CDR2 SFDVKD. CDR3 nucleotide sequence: TGTGCCACCAGTGTCAGGACTAGCGGGAGAGATGAGCAGTTCTTC. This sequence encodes CATSVRTSGRDEQFF.

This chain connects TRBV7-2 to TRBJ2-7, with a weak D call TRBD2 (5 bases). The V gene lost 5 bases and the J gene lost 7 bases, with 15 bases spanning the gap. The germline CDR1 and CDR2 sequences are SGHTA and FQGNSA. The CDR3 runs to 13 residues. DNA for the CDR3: TGTGCCAGCAGCCGGGGAGTGGGTTATGAGCAGTACTTC. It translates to CASSRGVGYEQYF. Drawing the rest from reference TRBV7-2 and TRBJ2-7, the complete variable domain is GAGVSQSPSNKVTEKGKDVELRCDPISGHTALYWYRQSLGQGLEFLIYFQGNSAPDKSGLPSDRFSAERTGGSVSTLTIQRTQQEDSAVYLCASSRGVGYEQYFGPGTRLTVT.

For the CDR3, the DNA is TGTGCCAGCAGAAGGACCGTGAACTATGGCTACACCTTC. Protein: CASRRTVNYGYTF. The genes are TRBV6-2 or TRBV6-3 and TRBJ1-2; no firm D call. This CDR3 is built from 13 residues. CDR1 is MNHEY, CDR2 SVGEGT, per germline. The ends were cut back, 6 bases at V and 2 bases at J, with 10 bases in the middle.

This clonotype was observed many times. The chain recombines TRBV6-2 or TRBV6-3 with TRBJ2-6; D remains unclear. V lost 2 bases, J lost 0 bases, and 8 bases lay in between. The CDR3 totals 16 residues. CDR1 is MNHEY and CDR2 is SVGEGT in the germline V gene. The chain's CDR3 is CASSYGPVSGANVLTF. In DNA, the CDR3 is TGTGCCAGCAGTTACGGGCCCGTCTCTGGGGCCAACGTCCTGACTTTC.

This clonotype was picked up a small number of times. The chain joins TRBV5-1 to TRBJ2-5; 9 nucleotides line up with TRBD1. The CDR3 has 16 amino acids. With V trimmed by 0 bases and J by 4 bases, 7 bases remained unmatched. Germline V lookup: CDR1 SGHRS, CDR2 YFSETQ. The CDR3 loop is CASSLGDRVVLETQYF. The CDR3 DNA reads TGCGCCAGCAGCTTGGGGGACAGGGTTGTGTTAGAGACCCAGTACTTC.

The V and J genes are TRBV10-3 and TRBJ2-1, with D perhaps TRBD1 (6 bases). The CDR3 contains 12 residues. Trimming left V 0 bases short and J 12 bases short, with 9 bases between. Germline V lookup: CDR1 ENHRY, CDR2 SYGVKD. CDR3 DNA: TGTGCCATCAGTGAGTCGACAGGAACGCAGTTCTTC. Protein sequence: CAISESTGTQFF.